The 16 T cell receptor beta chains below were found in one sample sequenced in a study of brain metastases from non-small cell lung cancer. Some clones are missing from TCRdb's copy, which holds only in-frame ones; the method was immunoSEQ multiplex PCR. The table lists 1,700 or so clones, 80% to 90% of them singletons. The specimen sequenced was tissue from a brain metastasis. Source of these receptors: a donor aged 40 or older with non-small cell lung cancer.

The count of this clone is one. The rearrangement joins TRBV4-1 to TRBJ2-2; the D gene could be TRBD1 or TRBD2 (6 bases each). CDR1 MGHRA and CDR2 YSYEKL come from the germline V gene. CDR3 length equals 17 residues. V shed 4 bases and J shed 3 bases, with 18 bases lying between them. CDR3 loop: CASSRDADGGYTGELFF. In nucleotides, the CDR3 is TGCGCCAGCAGCCGGGACGCGGACGGGGGCTACACCGGGGAGCTGTTTTTT.

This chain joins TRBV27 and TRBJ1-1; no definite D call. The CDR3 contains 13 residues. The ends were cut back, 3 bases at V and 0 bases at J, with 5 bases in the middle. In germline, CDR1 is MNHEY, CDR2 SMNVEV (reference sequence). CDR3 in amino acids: CASSFWLNTEAFF. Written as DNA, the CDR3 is TGTGCCAGCAGTTTTTGGTTGAACACTGAAGCTTTCTTT.

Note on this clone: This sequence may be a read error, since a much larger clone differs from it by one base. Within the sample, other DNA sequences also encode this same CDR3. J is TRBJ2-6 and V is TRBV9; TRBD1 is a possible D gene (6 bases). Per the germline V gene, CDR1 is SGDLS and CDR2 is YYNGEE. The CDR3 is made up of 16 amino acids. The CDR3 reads CASSVDGDTGANVLTF. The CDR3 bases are TGTGCCAGCAGCGTAGATGGGGACACTGGAGCCAACGTCCTGACTTTC.

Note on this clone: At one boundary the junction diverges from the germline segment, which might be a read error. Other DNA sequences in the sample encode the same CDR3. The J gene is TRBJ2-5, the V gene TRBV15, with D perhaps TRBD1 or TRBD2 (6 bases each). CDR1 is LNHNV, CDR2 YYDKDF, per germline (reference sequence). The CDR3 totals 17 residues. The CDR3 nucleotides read TGTGCCACCAGCAGAGATATGAGCGGGTCAGGGGAAGAAACCCAGTACTTC. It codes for CATSRDMSGSGEETQYF. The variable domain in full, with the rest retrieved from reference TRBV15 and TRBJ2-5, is DAMVIQNPRYQVTQFGKPVTLSCSQTLNHNVMYWYQQKSSQAPKLLFHYYDKDFNNEADTPDNFQSRRPNTSFCFLDIRSPGLGDTAMYLCATSRDMSGSGEETQYFGPGTRLLVL.

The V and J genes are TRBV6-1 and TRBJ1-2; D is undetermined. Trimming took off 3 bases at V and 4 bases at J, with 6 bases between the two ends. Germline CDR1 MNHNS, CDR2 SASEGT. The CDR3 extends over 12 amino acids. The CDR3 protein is CASSDQSYGYTF. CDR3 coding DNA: TGTGCCAGCAGTGACCAGTCCTATGGCTACACCTTC.

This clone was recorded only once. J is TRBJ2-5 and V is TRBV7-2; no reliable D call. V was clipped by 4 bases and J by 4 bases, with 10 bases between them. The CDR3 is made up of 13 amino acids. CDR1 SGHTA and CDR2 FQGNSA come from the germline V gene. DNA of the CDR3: TGTGCCAGCAGCTACGCAATGCGAGAGACCCAGTACTTC. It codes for CASSYAMRETQYF.

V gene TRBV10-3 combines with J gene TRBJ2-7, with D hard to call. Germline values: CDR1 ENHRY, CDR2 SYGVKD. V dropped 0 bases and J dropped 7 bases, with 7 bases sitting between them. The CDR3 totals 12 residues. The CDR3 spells CAISESSREQYV. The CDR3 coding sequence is TGTGCCATCAGTGAGTCTAGCAGGGAGCAGTACGTC.

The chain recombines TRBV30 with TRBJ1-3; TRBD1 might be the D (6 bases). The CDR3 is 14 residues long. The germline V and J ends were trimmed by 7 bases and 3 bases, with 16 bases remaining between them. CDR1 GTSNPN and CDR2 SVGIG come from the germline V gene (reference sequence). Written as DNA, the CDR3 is TGTGCCTTCGGGCAGGGGCTAAGTGGAAACACCATATATTTT. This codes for CAFGQGLSGNTIYF. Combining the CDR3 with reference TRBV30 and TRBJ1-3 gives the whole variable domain SQTIHQWPATLVQPVGSPLSLECTVEGTSNPNLYWYRQAAGRGLQLLFYSVGIGQISSEVPQNLSASRPQDRQFILSSKKLLLSDSGFYLCAFGQGLSGNTIYFGEGSWLTVV.

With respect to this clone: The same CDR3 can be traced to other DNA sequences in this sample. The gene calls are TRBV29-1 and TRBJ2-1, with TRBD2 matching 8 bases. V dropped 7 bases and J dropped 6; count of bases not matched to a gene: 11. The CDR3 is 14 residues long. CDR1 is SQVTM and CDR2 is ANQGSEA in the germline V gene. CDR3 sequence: CSAPGTSGANEQFF. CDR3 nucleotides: TGCAGCGCTCCCGGGACTAGTGGGGCCAATGAGCAGTTCTTC.

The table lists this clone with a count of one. Here the CDR3 reads CASSFGLDTDTQYF. CDR3 in DNA: TGTGCCAGCAGCTTCGGACTAGACACAGATACGCAGTATTTT. This chain joins TRBV7-2 and TRBJ2-3, with 7 bases identical to TRBD2. J gave up 2 bases and V 3 bases, and 2 bases lay outside the gene matches. Germline CDR1 is SGHTA and CDR2 is FQGNSA. This CDR3 is built from 14 residues.

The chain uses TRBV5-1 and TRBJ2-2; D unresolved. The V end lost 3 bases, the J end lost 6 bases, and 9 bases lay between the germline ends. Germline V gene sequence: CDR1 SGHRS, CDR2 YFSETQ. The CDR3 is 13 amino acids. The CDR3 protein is CASSSDTAGELFF. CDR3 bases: TGCGCCAGCAGCTCCGACACCGCCGGGGAGCTGTTTTTT.

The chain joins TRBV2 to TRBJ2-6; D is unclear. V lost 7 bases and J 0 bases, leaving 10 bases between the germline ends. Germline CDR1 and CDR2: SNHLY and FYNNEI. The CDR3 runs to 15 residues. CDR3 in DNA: TGTGCCAGCAAGTTTCTCAGCTCTGGGGCCAACGTCCTGACTTTC. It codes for CASKFLSSGANVLTF.

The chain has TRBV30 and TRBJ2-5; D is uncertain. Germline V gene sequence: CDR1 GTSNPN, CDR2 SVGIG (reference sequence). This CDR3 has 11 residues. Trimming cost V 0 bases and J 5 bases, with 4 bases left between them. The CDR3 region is CAWSVQETQYF. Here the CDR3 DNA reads TGTGCCTGGAGTGTACAGGAGACCCAGTACTTC.

In DNA form, the CDR3 reads TGTGCCAGCAGTTCGGGACTAGCGGGTCGCACAGATACGCAGTATTTT. Residues: CASSSGLAGRTDTQYF. This chain uses TRBV2 with TRBJ2-3; TRBD2 agrees at 12 bases. CDR3 length: 16 residues. V was clipped by 5 bases and J by 1 base; unmatched bases: 4. The germline CDR1 and CDR2 sequences are SNHLY and FYNNEI.

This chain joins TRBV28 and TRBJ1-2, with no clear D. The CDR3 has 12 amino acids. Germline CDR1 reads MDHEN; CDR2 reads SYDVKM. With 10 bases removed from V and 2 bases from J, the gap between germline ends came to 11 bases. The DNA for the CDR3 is TGTGCCATCCTCTTACACAACTATGGCTACACCTTC. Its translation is CAILLHNYGYTF.

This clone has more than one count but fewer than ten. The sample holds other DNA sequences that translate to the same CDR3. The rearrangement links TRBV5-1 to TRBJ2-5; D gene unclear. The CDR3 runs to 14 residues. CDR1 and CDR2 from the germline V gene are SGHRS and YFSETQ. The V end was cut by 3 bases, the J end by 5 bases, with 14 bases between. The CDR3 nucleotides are TGCGCCAGCAGCTCCACCGACCGCCGGGAGACCCAGTACTTC. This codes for CASSSTDRRETQYF.